Described below is a single TCR beta chain sequence and its context. Other nucleotide sequences from this sample produce the same CDR3. This sample was taken from a study of control samples from healthy donors and cancer patients. Assay: immunoSEQ multiplex PCR; the TCRdb copy retains only in-frame clones and omits some. The sample shows 150,000 or so clones, roughly 93% of them seen only once. CDR1 MGHRA and CDR2 YSYEKL come from the germline V gene. The CDR3 runs to 14 residues. Trimming cost V 1 base and J 3 bases, with 10 bases left between them. Sequences were obtained from blood. The sequence was collected from a man aged 18 to 30 in good health. The chain links TRBV4-1 to TRBJ2-7; tentatively, D is TRBD1 (6 bases). CDR3: CASSQGRGFYEQYF. CDR3 in DNA: TGCGCCAGCAGCCAAGGCAGGGGTTTCTACGAGCAGTACTTC.